Listed below are T cell receptor beta chains from one sample, sequenced in a study of cytomegalovirus exposure and HLA in healthy donors. Generated by immunoSEQ multiplex PCR, the TCRdb table keeps only in-frame clones and is missing some. The sample has over 130,000 clones; around 59% are singletons. The sample consisted of PBMCs. The receptor source for this set is a male donor in good health and CMV-seronegative. CDR3s include the opening cysteine and the closing phenylalanine or tryptophan. Clone size appears in some rows only: once, few, many, or a class for an expanded clone.

CDR3: CASSPSGGDPTKQYF; V: TRBV5-4; size: NA
CDR3: CASSLTGDNQPQHF; V: TRBV18; size: few
CDR3: CASSSGLNTGELFF; V: TRBV7-6; size: NA
CDR3: CASSPRTGQETQYF; V: TRBV14; size: NA
CDR3: CASSWTGEATNEKLFF; V: TRBV7-9; size: NA
CDR3: CASSYSGGWGMETQYF; V: TRBV6-5; size: NA
CDR3: CASSRAQGTGSYEQYF; V: TRBV4-1; size: NA
CDR3: CASSMGGRGTAETFF; V: TRBV19; size: NA
CDR3: CASSLAQGKGYEQYF; V: TRBV5-1; size: few
CDR3: CASSLRDTYEQYF; V: TRBV11-2; size: NA
CDR3: CASSYGTRAGNTIYF; V: TRBV6-5; size: NA
CDR3: CASSLAFGVGQETQYF; V: TRBV5-6; size: few
CDR3: CAGSAPGQGGDTQYF; V: TRBV30; size: few
CDR3: CASSLQGAQDKGYPF; V: TRBV5-1; size: NA
CDR3: CASSVGQGGNTEAFF; V: TRBV9; size: NA
CDR3: CASSLAGAVETQYF; V: TRBV6-5; size: NA
CDR3: CASSRLEVGTDTQYF; V: TRBV5-6; size: NA
CDR3: CASSPSEGYEQYF; V: TRBV27; size: NA
CDR3: CASSPRSSGAFF; V: TRBV9; size: NA
CDR3: CASSDYTENTEAFF; V: TRBV25-1; size: NA
CDR3: CASSRTAVGGGQNIQYF; V: TRBV19; size: NA
CDR3: CASSSPLGTGEYEQYF; V: TRBV13; size: few
CDR3: CASSLVSGFPRGTQYF; V: TRBV7-2; size: few
CDR3: CASSIRVGLAGGVTYNEQFF; V: TRBV19; size: few
CDR3: CASSNPFVQGLAFF; V: TRBV6-5; size: few
CDR3: CSGNPSKDLDTQYF; V: TRBV29-1; size: NA
CDR3: CASRPWSADTQYF; V: TRBV5-1; size: NA
CDR3: CSARARYGYTF; V: TRBV20-1; size: NA
CDR3: CASTFLGRQGFHEQYF; V: TRBV27; size: NA
CDR3: CASSWVLPLAGNTEAFF; V: TRBV5-6; size: few
CDR3: CASSSQRASGGPSPHEQFF; V: TRBV5-1; size: once
CDR3: CASSIVTVNQPQHF; V: TRBV19; size: NA
CDR3: CASRLSGGLYEQFF; V: TRBV14; size: NA
CDR3: CASSSRQGKDTEAFF; V: TRBV5-1; size: NA